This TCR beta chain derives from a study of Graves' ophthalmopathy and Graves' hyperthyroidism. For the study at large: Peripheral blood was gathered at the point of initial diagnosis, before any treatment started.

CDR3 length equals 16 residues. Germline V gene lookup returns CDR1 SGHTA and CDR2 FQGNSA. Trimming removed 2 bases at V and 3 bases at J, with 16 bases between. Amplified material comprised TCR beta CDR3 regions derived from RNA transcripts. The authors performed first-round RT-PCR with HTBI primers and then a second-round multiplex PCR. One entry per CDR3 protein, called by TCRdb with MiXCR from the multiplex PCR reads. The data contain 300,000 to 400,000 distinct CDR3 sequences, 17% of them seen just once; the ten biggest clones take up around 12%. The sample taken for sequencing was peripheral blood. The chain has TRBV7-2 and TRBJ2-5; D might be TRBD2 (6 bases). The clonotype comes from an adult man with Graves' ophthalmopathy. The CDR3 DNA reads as TGTGCCAGCAGCTTATTTCGGGGGTCGTACGAAGAGACCCAGTACTTC. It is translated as CASSLFRGSYEETQYF.